Listed below are T cell receptor beta chains from one sample, sequenced in a study of cytomegalovirus exposure and HLA in healthy donors. Some clones are missing from TCRdb's copy, which holds only in-frame ones; the method was immunoSEQ multiplex PCR. This repertoire shows almost 70,000 clones, roughly 95% found once; its top ten account for over 3.5%. Material for sequencing was PBMCs. These receptors were collected from a woman aged 18-35 years in good health and CMV-seropositive. The CDR3 runs from the conserved cysteine through the conserved F or W. The order of the fields is V gene, clone size, D gene, J gene, CDR3 protein, CDR3 DNA. D genes are given only for firm matches. A clone size is listed for some rows: how often the clone was seen (once, few, many), or a class if it is expanded.

v_call: TRBV27; clone_size: NA; d_call: TRBD2; j_call: TRBJ2-7; cdr3_aa: CASSPVLAGAEQYF; cdr3_nt: TGTGCCAGCAGCCCTGTACTAGCGGGAGCCGAGCAGTACTTC
v_call: TRBV30; clone_size: NA; d_call: TRBD1; j_call: TRBJ2-5; cdr3_aa: CAWGTEAQETQYF; cdr3_nt: TGTGCCTGGGGGACAGAAGCCCAAGAGACCCAGTACTTC
v_call: TRBV19; clone_size: NA; d_call: TRBD1; j_call: TRBJ1-4; cdr3_aa: CASSIVDRGANEKLFF; cdr3_nt: TGTGCCAGTAGTATAGTCGACAGGGGCGCTAATGAAAAACTGTTTTTT
v_call: TRBV7-6; clone_size: NA; d_call: NA; j_call: TRBJ2-3; cdr3_aa: CASSLFTDTQYF; cdr3_nt: TGTGCCAGCAGCCTTTTCACAGATACGCAGTATTTT
v_call: TRBV4-2; clone_size: NA; d_call: TRBD2; j_call: TRBJ2-1; cdr3_aa: CASSQDSGEVYNEQFF; cdr3_nt: TGTGCCAGCAGCCAAGACAGCGGGGAGGTATACAATGAGCAGTTCTTC
v_call: TRBV14; clone_size: once; d_call: TRBD2; j_call: TRBJ2-3; cdr3_aa: CASSPGLAGGGDTQYF; cdr3_nt: TGTGCCAGCAGCCCCGGACTAGCGGGAGGTGGAGATACGCAGTATTTT
v_call: TRBV5-6; clone_size: NA; d_call: NA; j_call: TRBJ2-7; cdr3_aa: CASSTGRVTSYEQYF; cdr3_nt: TGTGCCAGCAGCACCGGTCGGGTTACGTCCTACGAGCAGTACTTC
v_call: TRBV4-3; clone_size: NA; d_call: TRBD1; j_call: TRBJ1-3; cdr3_aa: CASSRDRVSGNTIYF; cdr3_nt: TGCGCCAGCAGCCGGGACAGGGTCTCTGGAAACACCATATATTTT
v_call: TRBV19; clone_size: NA; d_call: NA; j_call: TRBJ1-1; cdr3_aa: CASSIPRRAPEAFF; cdr3_nt: TGTGCCAGTAGTATCCCGCGCAGGGCCCCTGAAGCTTTCTTT
v_call: TRBV28; clone_size: NA; d_call: NA; j_call: TRBJ1-5; cdr3_aa: CATARNQPQHF; cdr3_nt: TGTGCCACAGCGCGGAATCAGCCCCAGCATTTT
v_call: TRBV19; clone_size: NA; d_call: NA; j_call: TRBJ1-1; cdr3_aa: CASSAALNTEAFF; cdr3_nt: TGTGCCAGTAGTGCGGCCCTGAACACTGAAGCTTTCTTT
v_call: TRBV9; clone_size: NA; d_call: NA; j_call: TRBJ2-7; cdr3_aa: CASSASGGEQYF; cdr3_nt: TGTGCCAGCAGCGCCTCAGGGGGGGAGCAGTACTTC
v_call: TRBV5-4; clone_size: NA; d_call: TRBD2; j_call: TRBJ2-3; cdr3_aa: CASSSGGRSEDTQYF; cdr3_nt: TGTGCCAGCAGCTCGGGCGGGAGGTCGGAAGATACGCAGTATTTT
v_call: TRBV5-1; clone_size: NA; d_call: NA; j_call: TRBJ2-5; cdr3_aa: CASSPATGSLFQETQYF; cdr3_nt: TGCGCCAGCAGCCCGGCGACAGGCTCCCTATTCCAAGAGACCCAGTACTTC
v_call: TRBV28; clone_size: NA; d_call: TRBD2; j_call: TRBJ2-1; cdr3_aa: CASSLAGETYNEQFF; cdr3_nt: TGTGCCAGCAGTTTAGCGGGAGAAACCTACAATGAGCAGTTCTTC
v_call: TRBV7-2; clone_size: NA; d_call: NA; j_call: TRBJ2-1; cdr3_aa: CASSLESSSYNEQFF; cdr3_nt: TGTGCCAGCAGCTTAGAGAGTAGCAGCTACAATGAGCAGTTCTTC
v_call: TRBV4-1; clone_size: NA; d_call: TRBD1; j_call: TRBJ2-7; cdr3_aa: CASSLSPDRGAYEQYF; cdr3_nt: TGCGCCAGCAGCCTCTCCCCGGACAGGGGCGCCTACGAGCAGTACTTC
v_call: TRBV6-1; clone_size: NA; d_call: NA; j_call: TRBJ2-3; cdr3_aa: CASSEVRTDTQYF; cdr3_nt: TGTGCCAGCAGTGAAGTTCGGACAGATACGCAGTATTTT
v_call: TRBV7-3; clone_size: NA; d_call: NA; j_call: TRBJ2-1; cdr3_aa: CASSVLVGPYNEQFF; cdr3_nt: TGTGCCAGCAGCGTCTTGGTTGGCCCCTACAATGAGCAGTTCTTC
v_call: TRBV19; clone_size: NA; d_call: NA; j_call: TRBJ1-2; cdr3_aa: CASRAGVSGYTF; cdr3_nt: TGTGCCAGTAGGGCAGGGGTTAGTGGCTACACCTTC
v_call: TRBV23-1; clone_size: NA; d_call: NA; j_call: TRBJ2-1; cdr3_aa: CASSPGLHSYNEQFF; cdr3_nt: TGCGCCAGCAGTCCGGGACTTCACTCCTACAATGAGCAGTTCTTC
v_call: TRBV28; clone_size: NA; d_call: NA; j_call: TRBJ1-2; cdr3_aa: CASSSGLVRGYTF; cdr3_nt: TGTGCCAGCAGTAGCGGGTTGGTTCGTGGCTACACCTTC
v_call: TRBV7-2; clone_size: NA; d_call: NA; j_call: TRBJ1-1; cdr3_aa: CASSSAGDLNTEAFF; cdr3_nt: TGTGCCAGCAGCTCTGCAGGGGACCTAAACACTGAAGCTTTCTTT
v_call: TRBV28; clone_size: once; d_call: NA; j_call: TRBJ2-1; cdr3_aa: CASSQQGLSYNEQFF; cdr3_nt: TGTGCCAGCAGTCAGCAGGGGCTCTCCTACAATGAGCAGTTCTTC
v_call: TRBV5-1; clone_size: NA; d_call: TRBD2; j_call: TRBJ2-2; cdr3_aa: CASSFSGSAGELFF; cdr3_nt: TGCGCCAGCAGCTTTAGCGGGAGTGCCGGGGAGCTGTTTTTT
v_call: TRBV21-1; clone_size: NA; d_call: NA; j_call: TRBJ2-5; cdr3_aa: CASSKVEGSQEGLGETQYF; cdr3_nt: TGTGCCAGCAGCAAAGTCGAGGGATCACAGGAGGGCCTAGGGGAGACCCAGTACTTC
v_call: TRBV5-4; clone_size: NA; d_call: TRBD1; j_call: TRBJ1-1; cdr3_aa: CASSLRTGANTEAFF; cdr3_nt: TGTGCCAGCAGCCTCAGGACAGGGGCCAACACTGAAGCTTTCTTT
v_call: TRBV7-6; clone_size: NA; d_call: NA; j_call: TRBJ2-7; cdr3_aa: CASRASEDLYEQYF; cdr3_nt: TGTGCCAGCAGGGCTAGCGAGGATCTCTACGAGCAGTACTTC
v_call: TRBV19; clone_size: NA; d_call: NA; j_call: TRBJ1-3; cdr3_aa: CASSIGGSGNTIYF; cdr3_nt: TGTGCCAGTAGTATCGGGGGCTCTGGAAACACCATATATTTT
v_call: TRBV4-3; clone_size: NA; d_call: NA; j_call: TRBJ2-3; cdr3_aa: CASSRTESADTQYF; cdr3_nt: TGCGCCAGCAGCCGCACAGAGTCCGCAGATACGCAGTATTTT
v_call: TRBV30; clone_size: NA; d_call: TRBD1; j_call: TRBJ1-1; cdr3_aa: CAWNAARGQAFF; cdr3_nt: TGTGCCTGGAATGCCGCAAGGGGGCAAGCTTTCTTT
v_call: TRBV28; clone_size: NA; d_call: TRBD2; j_call: TRBJ2-1; cdr3_aa: CASSSPFGGRGRDEQFF; cdr3_nt: TGTGCCAGCAGTTCACCTTTCGGCGGGAGAGGCCGGGATGAGCAGTTCTTC
v_call: TRBV27; clone_size: NA; d_call: NA; j_call: TRBJ2-1; cdr3_aa: CASSFGPQPNEQFF; cdr3_nt: TGTGCCAGCAGTTTTGGGCCCCAGCCCAATGAGCAGTTCTTC
v_call: TRBV28; clone_size: NA; d_call: TRBD1; j_call: TRBJ1-2; cdr3_aa: CASSFGTGYSYGYTF; cdr3_nt: TGTGCCAGCAGTTTCGGGACAGGGTATAGCTATGGCTACACCTTC
v_call: TRBV7-9; clone_size: NA; d_call: TRBD2; j_call: TRBJ2-5; cdr3_aa: CASSPGLADSQETQYF; cdr3_nt: TGTGCCAGCAGCCCAGGACTAGCGGACTCACAAGAGACCCAGTACTTC
v_call: TRBV2; clone_size: NA; d_call: NA; j_call: TRBJ2-5; cdr3_aa: CASSEKGQVVETQYF; cdr3_nt: TGTGCCAGCAGTGAAAAGGGGCAGGTGGTGGAGACCCAGTACTTC
v_call: TRBV14; clone_size: NA; d_call: TRBD1; j_call: TRBJ1-2; cdr3_aa: CASSARQGVSGYTF; cdr3_nt: TGTGCCAGCAGCGCCCGACAGGGGGTGAGTGGCTACACCTTC
v_call: TRBV7-3; clone_size: NA; d_call: TRBD1; j_call: TRBJ1-2; cdr3_aa: CASSLSGTGYHGYTF; cdr3_nt: TGTGCCAGCAGCTTAAGCGGGACAGGGTATCATGGCTACACCTTC
v_call: TRBV9; clone_size: NA; d_call: NA; j_call: TRBJ2-1; cdr3_aa: CASSPTSFSYNEQFF; cdr3_nt: TGTGCCAGCAGCCCCACGAGCTTCTCCTACAATGAGCAGTTCTTC
v_call: TRBV2; clone_size: NA; d_call: TRBD2; j_call: TRBJ2-1; cdr3_aa: CASSLTQLAGGKNEQFF; cdr3_nt: TGTGCCAGCAGCCTAACTCAACTAGCGGGAGGGAAAAATGAGCAGTTCTTC
v_call: TRBV29-1; clone_size: NA; d_call: NA; j_call: TRBJ2-7; cdr3_aa: CSVAYENGQYF; cdr3_nt: TGCAGCGTTGCCTACGAAAATGGGCAGTACTTC
v_call: TRBV30; clone_size: NA; d_call: TRBD2; j_call: TRBJ2-1; cdr3_aa: CAWSAGLAVTTMTQFF; cdr3_nt: TGTGCCTGGAGTGCTGGACTAGCGGTTACTACAATGACGCAGTTCTTC
v_call: TRBV4-3; clone_size: NA; d_call: TRBD1; j_call: TRBJ1-1; cdr3_aa: CASSPTGGTEAFF; cdr3_nt: TGCGCCAGCAGCCCGACAGGGGGCACTGAAGCTTTCTTT
v_call: TRBV5-6; clone_size: NA; d_call: NA; j_call: TRBJ1-5; cdr3_aa: CASSKRLGSNQPQHF; cdr3_nt: TGTGCCAGCAGCAAACGACTGGGTAGCAATCAGCCCCAGCATTTT
v_call: TRBV12-5; clone_size: NA; d_call: TRBD1; j_call: TRBJ2-5; cdr3_aa: CASGLGTGETQYF; cdr3_nt: TGTGCTAGTGGTTTGGGGACAGGGGAGACCCAGTACTTC